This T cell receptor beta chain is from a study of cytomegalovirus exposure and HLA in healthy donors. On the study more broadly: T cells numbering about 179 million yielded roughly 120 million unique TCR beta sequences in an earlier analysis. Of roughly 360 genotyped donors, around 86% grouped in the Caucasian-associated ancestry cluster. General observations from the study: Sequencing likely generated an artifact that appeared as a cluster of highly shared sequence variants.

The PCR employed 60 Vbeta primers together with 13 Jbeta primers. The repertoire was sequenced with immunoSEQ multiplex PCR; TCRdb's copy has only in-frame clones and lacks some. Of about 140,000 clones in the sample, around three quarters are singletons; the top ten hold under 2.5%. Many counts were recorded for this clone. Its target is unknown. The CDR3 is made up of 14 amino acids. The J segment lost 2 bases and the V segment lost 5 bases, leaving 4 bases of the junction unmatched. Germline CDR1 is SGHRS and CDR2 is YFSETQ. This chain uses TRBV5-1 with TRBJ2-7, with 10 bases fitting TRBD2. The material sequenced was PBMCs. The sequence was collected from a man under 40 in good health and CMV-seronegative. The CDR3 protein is CASSLAGGAYEQYF. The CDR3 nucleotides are TGCGCCAGCAGTTTAGCGGGAGGAGCCTACGAGCAGTACTTC.